This T cell receptor beta chain was sequenced for a study of regulatory dendritic cells for organ transplantation (dated by TCRdb to about 2017). About the full investigation: To make regulatory dendritic cells, monocytes were cultured with vitamin D3 on days 0 and 4 and with IL-10 on day 4. To evaluate the response of the DCs to a potent maturation-inducing agent, LPS was added to DC cultures on day 6. The TCRbeta repertoires of sorted naive and memory CD4+ and CD8+ T cells were sequenced before and after allostimulation with regulatory or mature dendritic cells.

Sorted T cell subsets were CFSE-labeled and co-cultured for around 5 days with allogeneic regulatory or mature dendritic cells at a 1:10 DC:T ratio. FACS was used to sort naive T cells as CD45RA+ cells and memory T cells as CD45RO+ CD4+ or CD8+ cells. The T cells used for TCR sequencing were obtained from two healthy control subjects. Genomic DNA was extracted with the Qiagen DNeasy Blood & Tissue Kit. Overall results and qualifications from the work: Only a couple of subjects were sequenced, and the authors noted considerable between-individual heterogeneity in the alloreactive memory CD8+ T cell pool. In both subjects, allostimulation led to expansion of memory CD8+ clones, though the expansion induced by regulatory dendritic cells appeared to be more limited than that induced by mature dendritic cells. Among the resting subsets, the most alloreactive TCR clonotypes were found in memory CD8+ T cells. Naive CD4+ and CD8+ T cells showed highly diverse repertoires, whereas memory cells were less diverse and memory CD8+ cells were the most oligoclonal.

CDR1 PRHDT and CDR2 FYEKMQ are derived from the germline V gene (reference sequence). V loses 4 bases of germline sequence and J loses 1 base, and the interval between the two ends is 16 bases. CDR3 length: 16 amino acids, cysteine to phenylalanine. Only the CDR3 portion is preserved as DNA: 48 bases, with reading frame beginning at the first base. Comment on this clone: This clone's antigen is unknown. No quality values exist for individual bases; no much larger clone is one base distant.

TCRbeta CDR3 regions were amplified by multiplexed two-step PCR using Vbeta-specific forward primers and Jbeta-specific reverse primers. TCRbeta libraries were sequenced on an Illumina instrument through the immunoSEQ service. The authors processed their data as follows. IMGT annotation was used to assign V, D and J genes, and synthetic CDR3 analogues were used to correct counts for multiplex PCR bias. The immunoSEQ Analyzer calculated repertoire clonality as one minus the normalized Shannon entropy. Clonal expansion was defined by Fisher's exact test with Benjamini-Hochberg false discovery rate control, using two-tailed P<0.01. TCRdb stores this immuneACCESS table with in-frame sequences only. Part of the clones is absent; in the studies checked, under half of the shortfall reflects unresolved V genes, and no reason is known for the rest. The DNA was the basis for D and trimming; V, J and clone size are from that table. For this sample there are about 4,200 clones; around three fifths appear just once. About a sixth of the sample lies in the top ten.

The chain uses TRBV13 and TRBJ1-1; the best D guess is TRBD1, with 5 bases matching. This TCR came from a human donor in good health. The specimen was memory CD8+ T cells from blood cultured with regulatory dendritic cells. Interpreted using the paper, the cell subset or site label stands for: CD45RO+ memory T cells. In nucleotide form, the sequence is TGTGCCAGCAGCTCGGGACTTTCGAGGAGGAACACTGAAGCTTTCTTT. Translated, it gives CASSSGLSRRNTEAFF. The CDR3, completed at both ends by the reference TRBV13 and TRBJ1-1 genes, gives the full variable domain AAGVIQSPRHLIKEKRETATLKCYPIPRHDTVYWYQQGPGQDPQFLISFYEKMQSDKGSIPDRFSAQQFSDYHSELNMSSLELGDSALYFCASSSGLSRRNTEAFFGQGTRLTVV.